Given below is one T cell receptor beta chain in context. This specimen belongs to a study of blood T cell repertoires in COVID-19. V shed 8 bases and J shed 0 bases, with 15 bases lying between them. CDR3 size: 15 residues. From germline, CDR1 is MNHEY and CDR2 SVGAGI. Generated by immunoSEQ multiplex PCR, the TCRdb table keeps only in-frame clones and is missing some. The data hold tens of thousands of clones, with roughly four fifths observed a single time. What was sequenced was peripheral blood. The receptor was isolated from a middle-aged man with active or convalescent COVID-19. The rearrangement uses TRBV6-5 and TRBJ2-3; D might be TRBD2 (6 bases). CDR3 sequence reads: CASGTSWASTDTQYF. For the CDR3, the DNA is TGTGCCAGCGGGACTTCTTGGGCTAGCACAGATACGCAGTATTTT.